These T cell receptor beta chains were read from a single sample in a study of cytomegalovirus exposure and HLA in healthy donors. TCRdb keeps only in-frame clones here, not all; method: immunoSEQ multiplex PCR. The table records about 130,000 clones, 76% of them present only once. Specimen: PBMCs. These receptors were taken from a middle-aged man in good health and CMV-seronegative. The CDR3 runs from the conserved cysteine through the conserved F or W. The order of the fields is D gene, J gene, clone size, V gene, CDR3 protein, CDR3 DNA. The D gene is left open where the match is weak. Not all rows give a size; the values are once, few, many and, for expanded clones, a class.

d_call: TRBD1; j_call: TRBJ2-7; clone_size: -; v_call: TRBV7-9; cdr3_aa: CASSLVGTGSHEQYF; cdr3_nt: TGTGCCAGCAGCTTAGTTGGGACAGGGTCCCACGAGCAGTACTTC
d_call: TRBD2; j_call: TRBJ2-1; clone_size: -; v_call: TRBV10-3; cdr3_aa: CAISERASGPKHNEQFF; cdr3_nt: TGTGCCATCAGTGAGAGGGCTAGCGGGCCGAAACACAATGAGCAGTTCTTC
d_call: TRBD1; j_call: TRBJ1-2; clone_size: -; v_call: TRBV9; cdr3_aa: CASSSHLPGQGGYTF; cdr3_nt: TGTGCCAGCAGCTCTCACCTCCCGGGACAGGGGGGCTACACCTTC
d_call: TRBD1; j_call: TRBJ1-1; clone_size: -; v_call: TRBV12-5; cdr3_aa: CASGPYSGGWRESRNTEAFF; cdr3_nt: TGTGCTAGCGGGCCATACTCAGGGGGCTGGCGGGAGTCCCGGAACACTGAAGCTTTCTTT
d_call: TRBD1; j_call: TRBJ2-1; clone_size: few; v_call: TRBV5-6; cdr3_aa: CASSLGTGQGNDEQFF; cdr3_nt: TGTGCCAGCAGCTTGGGTACGGGACAGGGTAACGATGAGCAGTTCTTC
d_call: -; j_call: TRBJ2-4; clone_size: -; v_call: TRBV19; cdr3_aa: CASSEGRENIQYF; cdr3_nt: TGTGCCAGTAGTGAAGGCAGGGAAAACATTCAGTACTTC
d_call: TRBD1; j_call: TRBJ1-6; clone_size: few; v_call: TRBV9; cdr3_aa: CASSVGTGGLPLPLHF; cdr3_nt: TGTGCCAGCAGCGTCGGGACAGGGGGACTTCCCTTACCCCTCCACTTT
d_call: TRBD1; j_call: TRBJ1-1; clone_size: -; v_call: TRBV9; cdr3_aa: CASPRQGNTEAFF; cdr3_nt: TGTGCCAGCCCCCGACAGGGGAACACTGAAGCTTTCTTT
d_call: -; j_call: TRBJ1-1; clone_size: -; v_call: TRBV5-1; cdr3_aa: CASSLGQGPPEAFF; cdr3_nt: TGCGCCAGCAGCTTGGGCCAGGGCCCTCCTGAAGCTTTCTTT
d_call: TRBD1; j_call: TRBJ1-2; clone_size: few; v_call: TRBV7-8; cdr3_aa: CASSSGQGPYGYTF; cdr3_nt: TGTGCCAGCAGCTCGGGACAGGGGCCCTATGGCTACACCTTC
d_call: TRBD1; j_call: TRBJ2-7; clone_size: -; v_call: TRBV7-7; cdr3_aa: CASSSDRGLEQYF; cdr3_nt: TGTGCCAGCAGCTCGGACAGGGGGCTCGAGCAGTACTTC
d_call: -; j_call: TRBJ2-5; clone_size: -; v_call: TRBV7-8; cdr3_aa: CASSPDLASETQYF; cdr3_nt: TGTGCCAGCAGTCCCGACCTAGCCTCGGAGACCCAGTACTTC
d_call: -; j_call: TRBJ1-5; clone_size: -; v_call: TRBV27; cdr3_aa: CASSQAPFQPQHF; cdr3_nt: TGTGCCAGCAGCCAGGCCCCTTTTCAGCCCCAGCATTTT
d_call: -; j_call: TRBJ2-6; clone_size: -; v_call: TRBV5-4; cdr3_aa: CASSLTGAGANVLTF; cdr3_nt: TGTGCCAGCAGCTTGACCGGGGCTGGGGCCAACGTCCTGACTTTC
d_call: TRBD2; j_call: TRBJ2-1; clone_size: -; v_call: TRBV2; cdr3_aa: CASRGGTSYNEQFF; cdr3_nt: TGTGCCAGCAGGGGGGGGACTTCTTACAATGAGCAGTTCTTC
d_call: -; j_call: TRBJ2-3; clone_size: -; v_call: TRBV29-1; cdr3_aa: CSVEAYVADTQYF; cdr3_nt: TGCAGCGTTGAAGCCTACGTGGCAGATACGCAGTATTTT
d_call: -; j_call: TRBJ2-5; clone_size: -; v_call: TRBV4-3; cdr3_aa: CASTQKEGDEGGEKETQYF; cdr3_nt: TGCGCCAGCACCCAGAAGGAAGGGGATGAGGGGGGGGAGAAAGAGACCCAGTACTTC
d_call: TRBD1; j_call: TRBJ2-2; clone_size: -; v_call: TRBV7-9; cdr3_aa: CASSLPPGQALSGELFF; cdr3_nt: TGTGCCAGCAGCCTGCCTCCGGGACAGGCTTTGTCCGGGGAGCTGTTTTTT
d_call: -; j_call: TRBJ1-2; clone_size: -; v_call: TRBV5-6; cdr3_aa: CASSLLAGDANYGYTF; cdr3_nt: TGTGCCAGCAGCTTGCTCGCGGGGGATGCTAACTATGGCTACACCTTC
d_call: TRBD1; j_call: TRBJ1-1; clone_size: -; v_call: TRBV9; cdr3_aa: CASSGGQGNTEAFF; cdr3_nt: TGTGCCAGCAGCGGTGGACAGGGGAACACTGAAGCTTTCTTT
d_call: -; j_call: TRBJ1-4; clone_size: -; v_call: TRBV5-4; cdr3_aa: CASSVSSSNEKLFF; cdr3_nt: TGTGCCAGCAGCGTCTCGAGTTCTAATGAAAAACTGTTTTTT
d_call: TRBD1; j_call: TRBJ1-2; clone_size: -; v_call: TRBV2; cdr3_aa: CASSEVGTGGASGGYTF; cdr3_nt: TGTGCCAGCAGTGAAGTTGGGACAGGGGGCGCATCGGGGGGCTACACCTTC
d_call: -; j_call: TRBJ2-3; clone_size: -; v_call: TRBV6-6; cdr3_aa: CAAGRGSTDTQYF; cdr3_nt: TGTGCCGCGGGACGGGGCAGCACAGATACGCAGTATTTT
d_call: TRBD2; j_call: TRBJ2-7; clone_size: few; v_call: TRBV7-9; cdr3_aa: CASSSLAGGLGEQYF; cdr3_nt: TGTGCCAGCAGCTCATTAGCGGGAGGGCTTGGCGAGCAGTACTTC
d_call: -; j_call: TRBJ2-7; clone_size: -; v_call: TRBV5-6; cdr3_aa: CASSLLAVSYEQYF; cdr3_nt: TGTGCCAGCAGCTTGCTGGCGGTCTCCTACGAGCAGTACTTC
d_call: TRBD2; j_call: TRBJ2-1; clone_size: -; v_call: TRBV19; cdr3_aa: CASSIRTSGNNEQFF; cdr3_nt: TGTGCCAGTAGTATCCGGACTAGCGGGAACAATGAGCAGTTCTTC
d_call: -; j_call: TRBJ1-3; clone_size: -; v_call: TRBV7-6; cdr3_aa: CASSPTENGNTIYF; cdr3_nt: TGTGCCAGCAGCCCGACAGAGAATGGAAACACCATATATTTT
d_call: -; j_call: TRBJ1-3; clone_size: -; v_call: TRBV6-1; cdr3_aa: CASQRGGNTIYF; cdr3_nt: TGTGCCAGCCAGAGAGGGGGAAACACCATATATTTT
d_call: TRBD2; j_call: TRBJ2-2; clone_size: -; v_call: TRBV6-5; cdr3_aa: CASNERETGELFF; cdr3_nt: TGTGCCAGCAATGAGCGGGAGACTGGGGAGCTGTTTTTT
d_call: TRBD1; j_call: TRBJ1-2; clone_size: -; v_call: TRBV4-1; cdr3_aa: CASSLTGTAYGYTF; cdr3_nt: TGCGCCAGCAGCCTTACCGGGACAGCTTATGGCTACACCTTC
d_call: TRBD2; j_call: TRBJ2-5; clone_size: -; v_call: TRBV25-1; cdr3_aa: CASTREGETQYF; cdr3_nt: TGTGCCAGCACGAGGGAGGGGGAGACCCAGTACTTC
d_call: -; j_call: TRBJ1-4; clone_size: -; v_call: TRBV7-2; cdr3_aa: CASSRGQYEKLFF; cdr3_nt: TGTGCCAGCAGCCGCGGACAGTATGAAAAACTGTTTTTT
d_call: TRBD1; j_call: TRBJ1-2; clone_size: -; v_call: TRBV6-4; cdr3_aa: CASSDSIGQESYTF; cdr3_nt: TGTGCCAGCAGTGACTCTATCGGACAGGAGAGCTACACCTTC
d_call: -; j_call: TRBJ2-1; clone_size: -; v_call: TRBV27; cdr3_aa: CASREGRHEQFF; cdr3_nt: TGTGCCAGCAGGGAGGGACGGCATGAGCAGTTCTTC
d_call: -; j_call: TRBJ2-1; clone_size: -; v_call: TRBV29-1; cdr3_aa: CSVELVGEQFF; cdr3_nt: TGCAGCGTAGAACTAGTGGGTGAGCAGTTCTTC
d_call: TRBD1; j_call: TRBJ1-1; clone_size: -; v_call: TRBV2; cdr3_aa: CASSTGQGSTEAFF; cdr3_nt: TGTGCCAGCAGCACCGGACAGGGTAGCACTGAAGCTTTCTTT